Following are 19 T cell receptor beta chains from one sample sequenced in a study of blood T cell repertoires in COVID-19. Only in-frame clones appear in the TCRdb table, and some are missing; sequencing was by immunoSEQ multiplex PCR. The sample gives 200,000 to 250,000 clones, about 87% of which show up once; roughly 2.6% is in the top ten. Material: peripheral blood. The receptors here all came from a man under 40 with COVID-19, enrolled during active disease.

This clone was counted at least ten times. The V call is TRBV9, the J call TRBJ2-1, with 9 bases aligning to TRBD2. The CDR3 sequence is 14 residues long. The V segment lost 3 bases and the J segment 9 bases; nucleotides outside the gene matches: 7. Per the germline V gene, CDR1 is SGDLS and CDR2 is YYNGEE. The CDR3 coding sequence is TGTGCCAGCAGCGAGGGACTAGCAGTCGGTGAGCAGTTCTTC. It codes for CASSEGLAVGEQFF.

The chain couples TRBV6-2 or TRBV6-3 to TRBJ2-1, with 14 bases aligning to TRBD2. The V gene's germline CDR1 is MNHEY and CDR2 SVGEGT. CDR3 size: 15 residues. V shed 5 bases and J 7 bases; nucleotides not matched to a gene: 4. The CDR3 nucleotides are TGTGCCAGCAGTCTCCGGACTAGCGGGAGGAATGAGCAGTTCTTC. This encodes CASSLRTSGRNEQFF.

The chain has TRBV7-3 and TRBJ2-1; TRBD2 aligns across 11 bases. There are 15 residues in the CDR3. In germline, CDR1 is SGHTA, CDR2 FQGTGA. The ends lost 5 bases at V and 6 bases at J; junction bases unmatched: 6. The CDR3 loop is CASSASGRWSNEQFF. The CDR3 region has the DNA TGTGCCAGCAGCGCTAGCGGGAGGTGGAGCAATGAGCAGTTCTTC.

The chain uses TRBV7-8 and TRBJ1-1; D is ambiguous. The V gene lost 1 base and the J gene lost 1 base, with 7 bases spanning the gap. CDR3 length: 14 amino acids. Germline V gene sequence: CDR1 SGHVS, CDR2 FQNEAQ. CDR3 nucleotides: TGTGCCAGCAGCTTAGTTGCGGGGAACACTGAAGCTTTCTTT. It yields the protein CASSLVAGNTEAFF. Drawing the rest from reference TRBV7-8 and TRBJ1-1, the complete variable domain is GAGVSQSPRYKVAKRGQDVALRCDPISGHVSLFWYQQALGQGPEFLTYFQNEAQLDKSGLPSDRFFAERPEGSVSTLKIQRTQQEDSAVYLCASSLVAGNTEAFFGQGTRLTVV.

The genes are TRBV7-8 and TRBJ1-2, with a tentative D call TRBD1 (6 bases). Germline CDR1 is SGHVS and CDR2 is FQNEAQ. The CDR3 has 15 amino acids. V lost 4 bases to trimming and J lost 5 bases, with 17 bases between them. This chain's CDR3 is CASSSYRERGYGYTF. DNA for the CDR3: TGTGCCAGCAGCTCTTACAGGGAGCGGGGATATGGCTACACCTTC. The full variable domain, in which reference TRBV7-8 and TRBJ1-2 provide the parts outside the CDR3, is GAGVSQSPRYKVAKRGQDVALRCDPISGHVSLFWYQQALGQGPEFLTYFQNEAQLDKSGLPSDRFFAERPEGSVSTLKIQRTQQEDSAVYLCASSSYRERGYGYTFGSGTRLTVV.

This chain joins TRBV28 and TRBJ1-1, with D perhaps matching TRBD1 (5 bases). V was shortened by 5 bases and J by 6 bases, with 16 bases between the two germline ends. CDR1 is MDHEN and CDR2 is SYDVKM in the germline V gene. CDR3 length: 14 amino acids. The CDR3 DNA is TGTGCCAGCAGTCCCGGGACTGCCCGAGCTGAAGCTTTCTTT. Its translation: CASSPGTARAEAFF.

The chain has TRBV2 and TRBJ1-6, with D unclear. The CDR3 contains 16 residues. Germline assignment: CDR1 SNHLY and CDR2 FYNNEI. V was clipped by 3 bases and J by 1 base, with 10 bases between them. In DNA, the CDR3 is TGTGCCAGCAGTGATGAGGGCCGGTCCTATAATTCACCCCTCCACTTT. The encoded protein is CASSDEGRSYNSPLHF.

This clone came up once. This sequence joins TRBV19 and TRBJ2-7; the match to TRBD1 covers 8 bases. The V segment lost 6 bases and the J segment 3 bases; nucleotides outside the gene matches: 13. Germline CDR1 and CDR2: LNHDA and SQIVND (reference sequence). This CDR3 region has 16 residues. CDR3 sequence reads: CASSSLEDRAYYEQYF. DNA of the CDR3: TGTGCCAGTAGCTCCCTTGAGGACAGGGCTTACTACGAGCAGTACTTC. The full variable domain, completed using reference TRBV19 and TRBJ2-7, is DGGITQSPKYLFRKEGQNVTLSCEQNLNHDAMYWYRQDPGQGLRLIYYSQIVNDFQKGDIAEGYSVSREKKESFPLTVTSAQKNPTAFYLCASSSLEDRAYYEQYFGPGTRLTVT.

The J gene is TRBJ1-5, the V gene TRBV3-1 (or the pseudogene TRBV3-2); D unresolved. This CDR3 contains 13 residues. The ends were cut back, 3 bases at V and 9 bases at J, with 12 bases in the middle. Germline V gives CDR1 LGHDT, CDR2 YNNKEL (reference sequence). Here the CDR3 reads CASSHGSSGPQHF. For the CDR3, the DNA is TGTGCCAGCAGCCACGGTTCCTCGGGGCCCCAGCATTTT.

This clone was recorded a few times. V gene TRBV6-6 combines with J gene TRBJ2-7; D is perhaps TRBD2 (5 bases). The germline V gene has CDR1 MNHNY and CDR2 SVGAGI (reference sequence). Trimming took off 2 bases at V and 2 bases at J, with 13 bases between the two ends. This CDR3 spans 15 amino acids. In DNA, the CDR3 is TGTGCCAGCAGTTACGAGGGTGCGAGCGCCTACGAGCAGTACTTC. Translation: CASSYEGASAYEQYF.

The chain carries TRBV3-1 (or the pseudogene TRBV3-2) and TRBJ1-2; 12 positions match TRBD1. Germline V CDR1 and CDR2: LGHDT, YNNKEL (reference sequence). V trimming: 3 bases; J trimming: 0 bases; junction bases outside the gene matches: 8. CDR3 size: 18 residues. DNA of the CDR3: TGTGCCAGCAGCCATTCGGGACAGGGGGCAGGGGCTAACTATGGCTACACCTTC. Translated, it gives CASSHSGQGAGANYGYTF.

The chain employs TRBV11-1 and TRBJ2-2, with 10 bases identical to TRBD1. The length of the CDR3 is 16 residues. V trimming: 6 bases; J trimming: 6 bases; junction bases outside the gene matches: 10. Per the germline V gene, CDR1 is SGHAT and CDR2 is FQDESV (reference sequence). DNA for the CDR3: TGTGCCAGCAGTTTCTCGACAGGGGGCACGTCCGGGGAGCTGTTTTTT. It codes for CASSFSTGGTSGELFF.

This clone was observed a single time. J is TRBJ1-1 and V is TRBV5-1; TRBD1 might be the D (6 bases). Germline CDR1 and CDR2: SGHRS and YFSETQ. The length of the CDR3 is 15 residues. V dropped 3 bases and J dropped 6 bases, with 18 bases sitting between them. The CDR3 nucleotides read TGCGCCAGCAGCTCGCGGGGGGGCGCTTCCCCTGAAGCTTTCTTT. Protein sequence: CASSSRGGASPEAFF.

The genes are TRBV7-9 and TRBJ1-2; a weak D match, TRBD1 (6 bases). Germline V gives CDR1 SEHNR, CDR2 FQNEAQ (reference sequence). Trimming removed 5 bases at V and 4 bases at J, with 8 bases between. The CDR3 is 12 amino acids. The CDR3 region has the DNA TGTGCCAGCAGCGAGGACAGCTATGGCTACACCTTC. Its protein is CASSEDSYGYTF.

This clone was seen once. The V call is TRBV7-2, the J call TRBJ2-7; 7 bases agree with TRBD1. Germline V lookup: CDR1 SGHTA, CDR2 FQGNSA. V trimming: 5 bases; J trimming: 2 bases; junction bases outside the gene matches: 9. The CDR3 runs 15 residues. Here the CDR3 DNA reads TGTGCCAGCAGCGCCGGGACAGATTGGGCCTACGAGCAGTACTTC. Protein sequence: CASSAGTDWAYEQYF.

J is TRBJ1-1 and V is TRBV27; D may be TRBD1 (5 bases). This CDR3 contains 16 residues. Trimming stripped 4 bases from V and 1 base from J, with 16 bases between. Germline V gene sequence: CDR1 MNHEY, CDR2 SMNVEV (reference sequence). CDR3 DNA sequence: TGTGCCAGCAGTTCCAGCGACGGGGGGAGGAACACTGAAGCTTTCTTT. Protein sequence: CASSSSDGGRNTEAFF.

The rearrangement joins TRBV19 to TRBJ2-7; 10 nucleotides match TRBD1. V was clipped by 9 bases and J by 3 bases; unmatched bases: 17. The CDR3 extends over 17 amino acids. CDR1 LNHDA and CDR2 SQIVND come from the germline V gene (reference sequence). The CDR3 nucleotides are TGTGCCAGCCTAGACGGGACAGGGGTATGTAGGAACTACGAGCAGTACTTC. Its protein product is CASLDGTGVCRNYEQYF.

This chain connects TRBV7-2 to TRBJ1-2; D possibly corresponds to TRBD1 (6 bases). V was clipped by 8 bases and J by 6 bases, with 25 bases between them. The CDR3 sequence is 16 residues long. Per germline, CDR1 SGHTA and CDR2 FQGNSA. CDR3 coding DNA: TGTGCCAGCCGGAGAGATGGGGGCAGGGCCCACGATGGCTACACCTTC. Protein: CASRRDGGRAHDGYTF.

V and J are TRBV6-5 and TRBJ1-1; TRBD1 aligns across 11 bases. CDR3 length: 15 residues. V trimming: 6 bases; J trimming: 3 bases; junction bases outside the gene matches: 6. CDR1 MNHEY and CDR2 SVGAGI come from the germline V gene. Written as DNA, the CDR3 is TGTGCCAGCAGAGGACAGGGGGCGCGAGACACTGAAGCTTTCTTT. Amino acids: CASRGQGARDTEAFF.